The 2 T cell receptor beta chains listed next were all sequenced from one sample in a study of cytomegalovirus exposure and HLA in healthy donors. Primers: 60 Vbeta forward and 13 Jbeta reverse. Assay used: immunoSEQ multiplex PCR; TCRdb lists only in-frame clones, some missing. This sample has 200,000 to 250,000 clones, with 82% found just once. The sequenced sample consisted of PBMCs. The receptors derive from a woman in her thirties or forties in good health and CMV-seropositive.

The CDR3 DNA reads as TGTGCCAGCAGCCGTCCGCAGGGCATCGGCTACACCTTC. It codes for CASSRPQGIGYTF. The chain carries TRBV5-6 and TRBJ1-2; D might be TRBD1 (5 bases). Trimming shortened V by 4 bases and J by 8 bases, and 15 bases separated the two germline ends. The germline V gene has CDR1 SGHDT and CDR2 YYEEEE. The CDR3 is 13 residues long.

The rearrangement links TRBV4-3 to TRBJ1-6; no definite D call. The CDR3 covers 14 residues. Germline V lookup: CDR1 LGHNA, CDR2 YSLEER. Trimming cost V 0 bases and J 7 bases, with 7 bases left between them. The CDR3 DNA is TGCGCCAGCAGCCAAGAATTTAGCAATTCACCCCTCCACTTT. Its translation: CASSQEFSNSPLHF.